This TCR beta chain appears in the sequencing data of a study of T-cell reconstitution after alpha-beta-depleted transplantation in children. Library preparation (for TCRbeta) was performed with unique molecular identifiers. TCRdb processed the PCR reads anew with MiXCR; each CDR3 protein has one entry. The data hold about 610,000 distinct CDR3 sequences, with about 11% observed a single time. This clonotype has more than one count but fewer than ten. Trimming removed 1 base at V and 6 bases at J, with 9 bases between. The CDR3 consists of 14 residues. Looked up from germline, CDR1 is SGHDN and CDR2 is FVKESK.

The genes are TRBV14 and TRBJ2-2, with D possibly TRBD2 on 6 matching bases. The sequence was obtained from a human donor who donated a stem cell graft to a child with acute myeloid leukemia. Sample: PBMCs from the stem cell graft donor, taken from the stem cell graft. In DNA, the CDR3 is TGTGCCAGCAGCCAAGCGACTAGTCCCGGGGAGCTGTTTTTT. It translates to CASSQATSPGELFF.